Listed here are 29 T cell receptor beta chains from one sample, sequenced in a study of graft-versus-host responses after intestinal transplantation. Assay used: immunoSEQ multiplex PCR; TCRdb lists only in-frame clones, some missing. The sample includes 9,000 to 10,000 clones, approximately 77% of them seen just once. Intraepithelial and lamina propria lymphocytes were isolated from graft specimens. Sequenced material: ileum tissue, taken roughly 470 days after intestinal transplantation. The receptors come from a human patient who received an intestinal transplant, so some T cells may come from the graft donor.

The chain joins TRBV19 to TRBJ1-1; D remains ambiguous. CDR3 length: 16 residues. Germline CDR1 is LNHDA and CDR2 is SQIVND (reference sequence). The ends were cut back, 3 bases at V and 0 bases at J, with 14 bases in the middle. The CDR3 region is CASSISRAQVNTEAFF. The DNA for the CDR3 is TGTGCCAGTAGTATCTCGAGGGCCCAAGTGAACACTGAAGCTTTCTTT.

V and J are TRBV9 and TRBJ1-1; 7 bases align to TRBD1. The V segment lost 3 bases and the J segment 4 bases; nucleotides outside the gene matches: 3. The germline gives CDR1 SGDLS, CDR2 YYNGEE. The CDR3 covers 13 residues. CDR3 loop: CASSAQGVTEAFF. The CDR3, as DNA: TGTGCCAGCAGCGCGCAGGGGGTCACTGAAGCTTTCTTT.

A word on this clone: A read error may explain this, as a much larger clone is one base away. The chain combines TRBV29-1 with TRBJ2-7; D is ambiguous. The CDR3 spans 14 residues. CDR1 SQVTM and CDR2 ANQGSEA come from the germline V gene. The V end was cut by 5 bases, the J end by 0 bases, with 14 bases between. CDR3 nucleotide sequence: TGCAGCGTTCTAACGGCGGTGAGCTCCTACGAGCAGTACTTC. This sequence encodes CSVLTAVSSYEQYF.

The V call is TRBV9, the J call TRBJ1-2; TRBD1 might be the D (6 bases). Germline V gene sequence: CDR1 SGDLS, CDR2 YYNGEE. CDR3 size: 18 residues. V lost 0 bases to trimming and J lost 7 bases, with 25 bases between them. In DNA form, the CDR3 reads TGTGCCAGCAGCGTAGAGGGGGGTCCACCCGGAGGGGAAGGTGGCTACACCTTC. This sequence encodes CASSVEGGPPGGEGGYTF.

This clone showed up just a few times. The chain links TRBV5-8 to TRBJ1-1, with 9 positions matching TRBD1. Germline lookup yields CDR1 SGHTS and CDR2 YDEGEE. V lost 3 bases to trimming and J lost 1 base; unmatched junction nucleotides: 13. This CDR3 has 18 residues. The CDR3 DNA sequence: TGTGCCAGCAGCTCCGGGACAGGGCGCCTTGCCCCGAACACTGAAGCTTTCTTT. Translating gives CASSSGTGRLAPNTEAFF.

This clone was recorded a few times. The rearrangement joins TRBV7-9 to TRBJ2-5; 7 bases map to TRBD1. CDR3 size: 12 residues. Unmatched junction bases numbered 7, after V lost 8 bases and J lost 7 bases. The germline gives CDR1 SEHNR, CDR2 FQNEAQ (reference sequence). CDR3 DNA sequence: TGTGCCAGCCGACAGGGCGACATGACCCAGTACTTC. Its protein is CASRQGDMTQYF.

This chain joins TRBV9 and TRBJ2-2, with D maybe TRBD1 (6 bases). Looked up from germline, CDR1 is SGDLS and CDR2 is YYNGEE. Trimming removed 0 bases from V and 2 bases from J, with 23 bases in between. The CDR3 has 20 residues. The CDR3 here is CASSVGFSRGQRENTGELFF. The CDR3 coding sequence is TGTGCCAGCAGCGTAGGGTTCTCGAGAGGACAGAGGGAAAACACCGGGGAGCTGTTTTTT.

The gene calls are TRBV6-4 and TRBJ2-3; D call uncertain. V was clipped by 3 bases and J by 2 bases, with 12 bases between them. Germline CDR1 is MRHNA and CDR2 is SNTAGT. The CDR3 extends over 15 amino acids. The CDR3 is CASSEGSRTTDTQYF. CDR3 in DNA: TGTGCCAGCAGTGAAGGATCAAGGACCACAGATACGCAGTATTTT.

J is TRBJ2-7 and V is TRBV7-9; 8 bases fit TRBD1. This CDR3 spans 16 amino acids. Germline CDR1 is SEHNR and CDR2 is FQNEAQ (reference sequence). V was clipped by 4 bases and J by 0 bases; unmatched bases: 8. The CDR3 sequence: CASSSYGTGYSYEQYF. The DNA for the CDR3 is TGTGCCAGCAGCTCCTACGGGACAGGATACTCCTACGAGCAGTACTTC.

V gene TRBV19 combines with J gene TRBJ2-7; 11 nucleotides line up with TRBD1. V shed 3 bases and J 3 bases; nucleotides not matched to a gene: 1. CDR3 length: 14 amino acids. Germline-derived CDR1 and CDR2 are LNHDA and SQIVND (reference sequence). The CDR3 reads CASSIGTGGYEQYF. The CDR3 DNA follows: TGTGCCAGTAGTATCGGGACAGGGGGCTACGAGCAGTACTTC.

The rearrangement uses TRBV6-1 and TRBJ1-2; no clear D gene. Germline loops: CDR1 MNHNS, CDR2 SASEGT. V gave up 3 bases and J gave up 4 bases, with 18 bases separating them. The CDR3 is made up of 16 amino acids. The CDR3 protein is CASSDMVAGEGYGYTF. CDR3 nucleotides: TGTGCCAGCAGTGATATGGTAGCAGGTGAAGGCTATGGCTACACCTTC.

About this clone itself: Compared with germline, one end of the junction differs, possibly owing to a read error. This chain joins TRBV4-1 and TRBJ2-7; maybe TRBD1 (5 bases). There are 13 residues in the CDR3. Germline V CDR1 and CDR2: MGHRA, YSYEKL. The CDR3 is CASSQGPSYEQYF. CDR3 in DNA: TGTGCCAGCAGCCAGGGTCCCTCCTACGAGCAGTACTTC.

This rearrangement joins TRBV6-1 to TRBJ2-2, with D possibly called TRBD1 or TRBD2 (5 bases each). Deletions cut 8 bases from V and 6 bases from J, with 16 bases between. The CDR3 runs to 14 residues. Per germline, CDR1 MNHNS and CDR2 SASEGT. The CDR3, as DNA: TGTGCCAGCTCCGGGACCCGAGGGGCCGGGGAGCTGTTTTTT. Translating gives CASSGTRGAGELFF.

The chain uses TRBV29-1 and TRBJ1-2; D not resolved. Germline-derived CDR1 and CDR2 are SQVTM and ANQGSEA. The CDR3 loop spans 15 amino acids. The V gene lost 4 bases and the J gene lost 2 bases, with 17 bases spanning the gap. This CDR3 reads CSVGLLRYENYGYTF. The CDR3 nucleotides are TGCAGCGTTGGGCTTCTAAGATACGAGAACTATGGCTACACCTTC.

Only one count was recorded for this clone. This chain joins TRBV7-9 and TRBJ1-4; D might be TRBD1 (6 bases). Trimming cost V 5 bases and J 7 bases, with 17 bases left between them. This CDR3 contains 15 residues. The germline gives CDR1 SEHNR, CDR2 FQNEAQ (reference sequence). CDR3 region: CASSPLAGAREKLFF. As DNA, the CDR3 is TGTGCCAGCAGCCCGCTCGCGGGGGCGCGTGAAAAACTGTTTTTT. Supplemented by reference TRBV7-9 and TRBJ1-4, the full variable domain reads DTGVSQNPRHKITKRGQNVTFRCDPISEHNRLYWYRQTLGQGPEFLTYFQNEAQLEKSRLLSDRFSAERPKGSFSTLEIQRTEQGDSAMYLCASSPLAGAREKLFFGSGTQLSVL.

The chain combines TRBV19 with TRBJ1-1; no reliable D call. Looked up from germline, CDR1 is LNHDA and CDR2 is SQIVND (reference sequence). This CDR3 comprises 15 residues. The V end lost 1 base, the J end lost 6 bases, and 15 bases lay between the germline ends. The CDR3 region is CASSIAVGVVAEAFF. DNA for the CDR3: TGTGCCAGTAGTATAGCTGTCGGGGTAGTGGCTGAAGCTTTCTTT.

The chain joins TRBV29-1 to TRBJ1-1, with TRBD1 matching over 7 bases. The V gene end was trimmed by 6 bases and the J gene end by 3 bases; junction bases not matched to a gene: 10. Germline lookup yields CDR1 SQVTM and CDR2 ANQGSEA. The CDR3 length is 14 residues. The CDR3 here is CSVNLGGLYTEAFF. The CDR3 DNA reads as TGCAGCGTCAATCTAGGGGGCTTGTACACTGAAGCTTTCTTT.

The chain uses TRBV18 and TRBJ1-2, with a possible D match to TRBD1 (6 bases). Deletions cut 3 bases from V and 2 bases from J, with 19 bases between. The CDR3 contains 17 residues. Germline CDR1 KGHSH, CDR2 LQKENI. CDR3 nucleotides: TGTGCCAGCTCACCCAGGGGCGGCGAGGGACCGAACTATGGCTACACCTTC. It yields the protein CASSPRGGEGPNYGYTF.

The rearrangement uses TRBV6-4 and TRBJ2-3, with D perhaps matching TRBD2 (6 bases). The germline V gene encodes CDR1 MRHNA and CDR2 SNTAGT. Between the trimmed V and J ends, which lost 4 bases and 6 bases, there was a span of 20 bases. The CDR3 totals 16 residues. The CDR3 loop reads CASSGAGTGSWDTQYF. The CDR3 bases are TGTGCCAGCAGTGGGGCGGGGACTGGTTCTTGGGATACGCAGTATTTT.

The sample holds a few counts of this clone. The CDR3 bases are TGTGCCAGCAGCCTAGGACAGGGACGTAGCTATGGCTACACCTTC. It encodes CASSLGQGRSYGYTF. The chain has TRBV5-5 and TRBJ1-2, with 8 bases that match TRBD1. J was trimmed by 4 bases and V by 4 bases; bases with no gene match: 9. Per germline, CDR1 SGHKS and CDR2 YYEKEE (reference sequence). The CDR3 spans 15 residues. Combining the CDR3 with reference TRBV5-5 and TRBJ1-2 gives the whole variable domain DAGVTQSPTHLIKTRGQQVTLRCSPISGHKSVSWYQQVLGQGPQFIFQYYEKEERGRGNFPDRFSARQFPNYSSELNVNALLLGDSALYLCASSLGQGRSYGYTFGSGTRLTVV.

The genes are TRBV13 and TRBJ2-5; a weak D match, TRBD1 (6 bases). Germline CDR1 and CDR2: PRHDT and FYEKMQ (reference sequence). The CDR3 spans 14 residues. Trimming took off 5 bases at V and 5 bases at J, with 15 bases between the two ends. In nucleotides, the CDR3 is TGTGCCAGCAGCGAAGGGGGAGCCCGGGAGACCCAGTACTTC. The encoded protein is CASSEGGARETQYF.

The chain combines TRBV6-5 with TRBJ2-5; the match to TRBD1 covers 8 bases. V gave up 2 bases and J gave up 7 bases; unmatched junction bases: 9. From germline, CDR1 is MNHEY and CDR2 SVGAGI. This CDR3 has 15 amino acids. CDR3 coding DNA: TGTGCCAGCAGTTACAAACAGGGGGAAGAGGGGACCCAGTACTTC. Amino acid sequence: CASSYKQGEEGTQYF.

Notes on this clone: This CDR3 is also generated by other DNA sequences in the sample. The chain links TRBV27 to TRBJ1-2; D is undetermined. V was pared by 8 bases and J by 5 bases, with 6 bases between. Per germline, CDR1 MNHEY and CDR2 SMNVEV (reference sequence). The length of the CDR3 is 10 residues. This chain's CDR3 is CASYRYGYTF. CDR3 nucleotides: TGTGCCAGCTATCGATATGGCTACACCTTC.

The V call is TRBV29-1, the J call TRBJ1-1, with D possibly matching TRBD1 (6 bases). The CDR3 runs to 12 residues. From germline, CDR1 is SQVTM and CDR2 ANQGSEA. V lost 7 bases and J 1 base, leaving 10 bases between the germline ends. The CDR3 nucleotides are TGCAGCGCCGGACAGCCGAACACTGAAGCTTTCTTT. Its protein product is CSAGQPNTEAFF.

V usage is TRBV9 and J usage is TRBJ1-6; D perhaps matches TRBD1 (6 bases). CDR3 length: 15 residues. Germline loops: CDR1 SGDLS, CDR2 YYNGEE. V was cut by 4 bases and J by 5 bases, with 13 bases left in between. CDR3 sequence: CASSPRGPHNSPLHF. CDR3 in DNA: TGTGCCAGCAGCCCCCGGGGGCCGCATAATTCACCCCTCCACTTT.

J is TRBJ2-1 and V is TRBV6-9; D unresolved. This CDR3 contains 14 residues. Trimming stripped 6 bases from V and 0 bases from J, with 9 bases between. Germline V gene sequence: CDR1 MNHGY, CDR2 SVAAGI. CDR3: CASRPGSSYNEQFF. The CDR3 DNA reads TGTGCCAGCAGACCCGGAAGCTCCTACAATGAGCAGTTCTTC.

The chain carries TRBV28 and TRBJ1-1; D call uncertain. Germline CDR1 and CDR2: MDHEN and SYDVKM. Trimming pared 6 bases from V and 2 bases from J, leaving 10 bases between. This CDR3 region has 13 residues. Here the CDR3 DNA reads TGTGCCAGCAGCCACGTATTCAACACTGAAGCTTTCTTT. It specifies CASSHVFNTEAFF.

The CDR3 spells CASSESRTYEQYF. CDR3 sequence (DNA): TGCGCCAGCAGTGAGTCTCGGACATACGAGCAGTACTTC. This chain connects TRBV10-1 to TRBJ2-7, with D perhaps matching TRBD1 (5 bases). Trimming stripped 0 bases from V and 4 bases from J, with 7 bases between. This CDR3 spans 13 amino acids. Germline V gene sequence: CDR1 WNHNN, CDR2 SYGVQD (reference sequence).

V and J are TRBV19 and TRBJ2-7; D might be TRBD1 or TRBD2, each matching 6 bases. This CDR3 comprises 11 residues. Germline CDR1 and CDR2: LNHDA and SQIVND (reference sequence). The ends were cut back, 6 bases at V and 5 bases at J, with 8 bases in the middle. The CDR3 loop reads CASRGGHEQYF. Here the CDR3 DNA reads TGTGCCAGTAGGGGGGGCCACGAGCAGTACTTC.